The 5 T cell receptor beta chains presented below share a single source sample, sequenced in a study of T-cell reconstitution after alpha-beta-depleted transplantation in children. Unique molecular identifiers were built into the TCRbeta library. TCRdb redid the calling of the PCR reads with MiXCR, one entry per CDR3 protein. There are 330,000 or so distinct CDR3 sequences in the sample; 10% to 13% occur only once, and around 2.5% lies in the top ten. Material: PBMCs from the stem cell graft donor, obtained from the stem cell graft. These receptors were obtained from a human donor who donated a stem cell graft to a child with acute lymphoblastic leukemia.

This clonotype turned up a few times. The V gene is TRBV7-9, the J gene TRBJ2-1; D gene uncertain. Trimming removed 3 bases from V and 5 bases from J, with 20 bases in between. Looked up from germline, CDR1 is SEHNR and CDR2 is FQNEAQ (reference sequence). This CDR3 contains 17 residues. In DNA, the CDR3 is TGTGCCAGCAGCTTTTCTCGAAGGTTTCGAACCAACAATGAGCAGTTCTTC. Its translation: CASSFSRRFRTNNEQFF.

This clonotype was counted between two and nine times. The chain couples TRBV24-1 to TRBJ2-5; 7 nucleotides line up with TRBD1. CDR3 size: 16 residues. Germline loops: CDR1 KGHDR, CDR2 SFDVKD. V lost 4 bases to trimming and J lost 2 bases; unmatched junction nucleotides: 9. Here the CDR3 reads CATSDSTGTEQETQYF. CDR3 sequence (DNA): TGTGCCACCAGTGACTCTACGGGGACAGAACAAGAGACCCAGTACTTC.

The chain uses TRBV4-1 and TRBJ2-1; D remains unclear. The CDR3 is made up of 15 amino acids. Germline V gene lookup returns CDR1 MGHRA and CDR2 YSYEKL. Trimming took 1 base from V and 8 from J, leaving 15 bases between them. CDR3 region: CASSQVSSSADEQFF. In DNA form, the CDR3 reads TGCGCCAGCAGCCAAGTATCGTCCTCCGCGGATGAGCAGTTCTTC.

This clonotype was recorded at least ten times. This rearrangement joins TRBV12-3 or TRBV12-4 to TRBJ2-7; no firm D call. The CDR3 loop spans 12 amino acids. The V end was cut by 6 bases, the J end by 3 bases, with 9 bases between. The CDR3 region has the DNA TGTGCCAGCAGCTCAGGACGCTACGAGCAGTACTTC. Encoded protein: CASSSGRYEQYF.

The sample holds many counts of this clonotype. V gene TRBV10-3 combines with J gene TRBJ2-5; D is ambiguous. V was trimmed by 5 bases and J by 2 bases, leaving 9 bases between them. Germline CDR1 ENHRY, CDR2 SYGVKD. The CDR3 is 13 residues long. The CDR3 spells CAISTGWQETQYF. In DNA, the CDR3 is TGTGCCATCAGTACGGGTTGGCAAGAGACCCAGTACTTC.